Presented here are 13 T cell receptor beta chains from one specimen sequenced in a study of cytomegalovirus exposure and HLA in healthy donors. Assay: immunoSEQ multiplex PCR; the TCRdb copy retains only in-frame clones and omits some. The sample has around 170,000 clones; 75% to 90% are singletons. Sequenced input: PBMCs. These receptors originate from a young man in good health and CMV-seropositive.

This chain links TRBV4-1 with TRBJ2-2; a weak D match, TRBD1 (6 bases). Per the germline V gene, CDR1 is MGHRA and CDR2 is YSYEKL. The CDR3 length is 16 residues. Trimming stripped 1 base from V and 5 bases from J, with 14 bases between. Here the CDR3 reads CASSQGTGTTTGELFF. CDR3 sequence (DNA): TGCGCCAGCAGCCAAGGGACCGGGACAACTACCGGGGAGCTGTTTTTT.

The chain is built from TRBV2 and TRBJ2-7, with 9 bases matching TRBD2. The CDR3 loop spans 15 amino acids. V dropped 2 bases and J dropped 9; count of bases not matched to a gene: 11. Germline V lookup: CDR1 SNHLY, CDR2 FYNNEI. The CDR3: CASSESTSGSTSQYF. CDR3 DNA: TGTGCCAGCAGTGAATCAACTAGCGGGTCCACGTCGCAGTACTTC.

In DNA, the CDR3 is TGTGCCAGCAGCTTATATCAGACCGGGGAGCTGTTTTTT. Amino acid sequence: CASSLYQTGELFF. V usage is TRBV7-9 and J usage is TRBJ2-2, with D unresolved. The V and J ends lost 2 bases and 5 bases respectively, with 6 bases between them. This CDR3 comprises 13 residues. Germline CDR1 is SEHNR and CDR2 is FQNEAQ (reference sequence).

V usage is TRBV25-1 and J usage is TRBJ2-2; D is perhaps TRBD1 (5 bases). Germline values: CDR1 MGHDK, CDR2 SYGVNS. The CDR3 sequence is 14 residues long. V gave up 2 bases and J gave up 3 bases, with 7 bases separating them. The CDR3 reads CASSEDSYTGELFF. The CDR3 nucleotides are TGTGCCAGCAGTGAAGACAGCTACACCGGGGAGCTGTTTTTT.

The chain couples TRBV10-2 to TRBJ1-5; D is possibly TRBD1 (5 bases). CDR1 and CDR2 from the germline V gene are WSHSY and SAAADI. Trimming removed 7 bases from V and 5 bases from J, with 18 bases in between. The CDR3 totals 15 residues. DNA of the CDR3: TGCGCCAGCACCCCGGAGGGGCAGGTGGATCAGCCCCAGCATTTT. As protein: CASTPEGQVDQPQHF.

This clone has only one observation. The rearrangement links TRBV2 to TRBJ2-5; 8 bases align to TRBD1. The junction had 6 bases not matched to a gene; V was cut back by 4 bases and J by 5 bases. Germline V CDR1 and CDR2: SNHLY, FYNNEI. The CDR3 has 14 amino acids. The CDR3 DNA reads as TGTGCCAGCAGTGGGGGGACAGGACGCGAGACCCAGTACTTC. Translating it yields CASSGGTGRETQYF.

In this sample, this clone turned up once. CDR3 nucleotides: TGTGCCAGCAGTTTAGTTCGGGCGGGGGGGCTGGAGCAGTACTTC. It encodes CASSLVRAGGLEQYF. The chain has TRBV27 and TRBJ2-7; 9 nucleotides align to TRBD2. Germline-derived CDR1 and CDR2 are MNHEY and SMNVEV (reference sequence). V shed 2 bases, J shed 7 bases, and the junction held 9 bases outside the gene matches. This CDR3 spans 15 amino acids.

The chain uses TRBV11-1 and TRBJ2-3; 7 positions match TRBD1. The V gene end was trimmed by 5 bases and the J gene end by 0 bases; junction bases not matched to a gene: 5. This CDR3 is built from 15 residues. Germline values: CDR1 SGHAT, CDR2 FQDESV (reference sequence). CDR3 in DNA: TGTGCCAGCAGCAGACAGGGTGTGAGCACAGATACGCAGTATTTT. Amino acids: CASSRQGVSTDTQYF.

The rearrangement links TRBV30 to TRBJ2-7; 8 nucleotides match TRBD1. CDR3 size: 15 residues. V shed 2 bases, J shed 5 bases, and the junction held 11 bases outside the gene matches. Germline V gene sequence: CDR1 GTSNPN, CDR2 SVGIG (reference sequence). The CDR3 nucleotides read TGTGCCTGGAGTACCGGGTCCGGGACAGGTGACGAGCAGTACTTC. It encodes CAWSTGSGTGDEQYF.

A few counts support this clone. The genes are TRBV10-2 and TRBJ2-7; D may be TRBD2 (5 bases). The ends were cut back, 6 bases at V and 2 bases at J, with 14 bases in the middle. Germline V gene sequence: CDR1 WSHSY, CDR2 SAAADI. CDR3 length: 14 residues. CDR3 bases: TGCGCCAGCAGAGCCGGGATTACTGCCTACGAGCAGTACTTC. It encodes CASRAGITAYEQYF.

The CDR3 spells CASIRTSGRDGNNEQFF. As DNA, the CDR3 is TGTGCCAGTATCCGGACTAGCGGGAGGGATGGAAACAATGAGCAGTTCTTC. This rearrangement joins TRBV19 to TRBJ2-1, with 15 nucleotides matching TRBD2. CDR1 LNHDA and CDR2 SQIVND come from the germline V gene (reference sequence). V was clipped by 7 bases and J by 5 bases; unmatched bases: 9. The CDR3 extends over 17 amino acids.

The chain's CDR3 is CASSRQGFGQPQHF. CDR3 in DNA: TGTGCCAGCAGTCGACAGGGGTTTGGGCAGCCCCAGCATTTT. The chain combines TRBV6-5 with TRBJ1-5, with 8 bases matching TRBD1. Germline assignment: CDR1 MNHEY and CDR2 SVGAGI. J lost 7 bases, V lost 5 bases, and 7 bases had no gene match. This CDR3 has 14 amino acids.

This rearrangement joins TRBV4-1 to TRBJ2-2; perhaps TRBD2 as D (7 bases). V dropped 1 base and J dropped 4 bases, with 13 bases sitting between them. The CDR3 is 16 residues long. CDR1 MGHRA and CDR2 YSYEKL come from the germline V gene. The CDR3 sequence is CASSQVGGLGTGELFF. The CDR3 DNA sequence: TGCGCCAGCAGCCAAGTCGGGGGGCTGGGCACCGGGGAGCTGTTTTTT.